The 2 T cell receptor beta chains presented below share a single source sample, sequenced in a study of blood T cell repertoires in COVID-19. Assay used: immunoSEQ multiplex PCR; TCRdb lists only in-frame clones, some missing. The table has about 160,000 clones, roughly 93% seen once. The source material was peripheral blood. Receptors originate from a man between 18 and 29 years old with acute or convalescent COVID-19.

As DNA, the CDR3 is TGCGCCAGCAGCCAAGAACTCACCTCTGGAAACACCATATATTTT. This encodes CASSQELTSGNTIYF. The chain joins TRBV4-1 to TRBJ1-3; no reliable D call. The germline CDR1 and CDR2 sequences are MGHRA and YSYEKL. The length of the CDR3 is 15 residues. Trimming left V 0 bases short and J 0 bases short, with 6 bases between.

The chain couples TRBV5-1 to TRBJ2-2; no definite D call. This CDR3 spans 13 amino acids. Trimming shortened V by 4 bases and J by 7 bases, and 11 bases separated the two germline ends. The V gene's germline CDR1 is SGHRS and CDR2 YFSETQ. CDR3 loop: CASSLDGVGELFF. For the CDR3, the DNA is TGCGCCAGCAGCCTGGACGGTGTCGGGGAGCTGTTTTTT.